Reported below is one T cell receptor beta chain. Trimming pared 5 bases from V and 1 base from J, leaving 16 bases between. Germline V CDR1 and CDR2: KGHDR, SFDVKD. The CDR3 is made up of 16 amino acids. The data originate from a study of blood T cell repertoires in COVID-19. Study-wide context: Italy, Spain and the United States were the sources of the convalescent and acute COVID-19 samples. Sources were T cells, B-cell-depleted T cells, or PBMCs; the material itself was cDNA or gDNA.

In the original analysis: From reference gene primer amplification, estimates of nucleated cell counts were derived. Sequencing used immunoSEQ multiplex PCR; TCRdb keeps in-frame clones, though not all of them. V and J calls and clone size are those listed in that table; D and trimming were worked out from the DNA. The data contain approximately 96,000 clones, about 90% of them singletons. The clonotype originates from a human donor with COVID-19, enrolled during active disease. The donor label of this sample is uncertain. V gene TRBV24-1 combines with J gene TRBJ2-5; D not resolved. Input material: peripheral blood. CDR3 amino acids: CATSGYDDGFQETQYF. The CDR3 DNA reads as TGTGCCACCAGTGGGTACGATGACGGGTTCCAAGAGACCCAGTACTTC.